This entry describes one T cell receptor (beta chain). CDR3 length: 14 residues. Germline CDR1 reads GTSNPN; CDR2 reads SVGIG (reference sequence). The V and J ends lost 4 bases and 0 bases respectively, with 7 bases between them. This record belongs to a study of Ad26.COV2.S vaccination and SARS-CoV-2 variants. Produced via immunoSEQ multiplex PCR; TCRdb's table is partial and in-frame only. The table includes about 680,000 clones, roughly 90% detected once. Treatment specified: 15 to 20 received Ad26.COV2.S at low or high dose, single or two shots; about 5 received placebo; per-sample allocation not given. The investigators took samples on day 63 after the first vaccine or placebo injection. An Ad26 vector that expressed Wuhan-strain SARS-CoV-2 spike constituted the vaccine.

This chain links TRBV30 with TRBJ2-6, with D perhaps being TRBD1 or TRBD2 (5 bases each). The sample here was peripheral blood, taken in a trial of Ad26.COV2.S vaccine versus placebo. The receptor comes from a person aged 18 to 59 who received the Ad26.COV2.S COVID-19 vaccine or a placebo. In DNA, the CDR3 is TGTGCCTGGACGGGGCTCTCTGGGGCCAACGTCCTGACTTTC. Protein: CAWTGLSGANVLTF.